The 27 T cell receptor beta chains given below trace back to one sample, sequenced in a study of metastatic and nonmetastatic thyroid tumors. Patients were all untreated before their thyroid surgery. TCRdb used MiXCR to call clones anew from the PCR reads. The table has about 13,000 clones, roughly 35% seen once; the top ten hold around an eighth. Sequencing was performed on tumor tissue. These receptors were obtained from a male donor with papillary thyroid cancer or a benign thyroid nodule (not recorded which). Some clones in this sample may be carry-over from other donors' samples.

This clone was picked up one time. The gene calls are TRBV7-6 and TRBJ2-2; either TRBD1 or TRBD2 may fit D (5 bases each). V dropped 5 bases and J dropped 1 base, with 17 bases sitting between them. The CDR3 consists of 17 residues. Looked up from germline, CDR1 is SGHVS and CDR2 is FNYEAQ. The CDR3 loop reads CASSKGRLRGNTGELFF. The CDR3 bases are TGTGCCAGCAGCAAGGGACGACTGAGAGGGAACACCGGGGAGCTGTTTTTT.

The chain joins TRBV2 to TRBJ2-3; 9 bases agree with TRBD2. CDR3 length equals 16 residues. The germline V gene encodes CDR1 SNHLY and CDR2 FYNNEI. After removal of 7 bases from V and 5 bases from J, the junction contained 13 bases not matched to a gene. For the CDR3, the DNA is TGTGCCAGCACCTCCCTGGTTACTAGCGGGTTAGATACGCAGTATTTT. It codes for CASTSLVTSGLDTQYF.

This clone was picked up a small number of times. The V and J genes are TRBV5-1 and TRBJ2-7; tentatively, D is TRBD2 (5 bases). Trimming removed 3 bases at V and 4 bases at J, with 14 bases between. Germline V gives CDR1 SGHRS, CDR2 YFSETQ. This CDR3 has 14 amino acids. CDR3 DNA: TGCGCCAGCAGCTCGACGGGGTCGATTTACGAGCAGTACTTC. This gives the protein CASSSTGSIYEQYF.

This sequence joins TRBV20-1 and TRBJ1-3; TRBD1 is a possible D gene (5 bases). The CDR3 sequence is 14 residues long. Trimming took off 3 bases at V and 7 bases at J, with 16 bases between the two ends. CDR1 and CDR2 (germline): DFQATT, SNEGSKA (reference sequence). The DNA for the CDR3 is TGCAGTGCTAGTGGGGGGTCGGGGTACAACACCATATATTTT. This codes for CSASGGSGYNTIYF.

This chain connects TRBV7-9 to TRBJ2-1, with D hard to call. With 7 bases removed from V and 0 bases from J, the gap between germline ends came to 10 bases. Per the germline V gene, CDR1 is SEHNR and CDR2 is FQNEAQ (reference sequence). This CDR3 contains 14 residues. CDR3 DNA: TGTGCCAGCACGATAGGAAGCTCCTACAATGAGCAGTTCTTC. Protein sequence: CASTIGSSYNEQFF.

By share, this clone counts as medium-sized. This chain uses TRBV7-2 with TRBJ2-3; D is unclear. V shed 4 bases and J shed 0 bases, with 2 bases lying between them. Germline V gene sequence: CDR1 SGHTA, CDR2 FQGNSA. This CDR3 is 12 amino acids long. CDR3 nucleotides: TGTGCCAGCAGCTCTAGCACAGATACGCAGTATTTT. Translating it yields CASSSSTDTQYF.

This rearrangement joins TRBV6-5 to TRBJ2-1, with 9 bases aligning to TRBD2. Trimming took 5 bases from V and 1 from J; bases not matched to a gene: 3. The CDR3 is 15 amino acids. CDR1 is MNHEY, CDR2 SVGAGI, per germline. The chain's CDR3 is CASSPSGTSYNEQFF. The CDR3 nucleotides are TGTGCCAGCAGTCCTAGCGGGACTTCCTACAATGAGCAGTTCTTC.

This chain joins TRBV19 and TRBJ1-2; 7 bases match TRBD1. CDR1 and CDR2 from the germline V gene are LNHDA and SQIVND (reference sequence). The trim removed 5 bases at V and 0 bases at J, leaving 3 bases unmatched. The CDR3 is made up of 14 amino acids. The CDR3 DNA sequence: TGTGCCAGTAGTCGGGACAGCACTAACTATGGCTACACCTTC. This encodes CASSRDSTNYGYTF.

The genes are TRBV3-1 and TRBJ1-1; the D gene is possibly TRBD1 (5 bases). Germline V gene sequence: CDR1 LGHDT, CDR2 YNNKEL (reference sequence). This CDR3 is 14 amino acids long. The germline V and J ends were trimmed by 4 bases and 0 bases, with 9 bases remaining between them. CDR3 in amino acids: CASSPRGMNTEAFF. The CDR3, as DNA: TGTGCCAGCAGCCCTCGGGGCATGAACACTGAAGCTTTCTTT.

A few counts support this clone. Since the CDR3 does not end with the conserved phenylalanine or tryptophan, this likely comes from a read error. This chain's CDR3 is CASSESPPGNGGGYTL. CDR3 bases: TGTGCCAGCAGTGAATCGCCGCCCGGGAACGGAGGGGGCTACACCCTC. The rearrangement joins TRBV6-1 to TRBJ1-2; D not resolved. Germline V lookup: CDR1 MNHNS, CDR2 SASEGT. V was pared by 2 bases and J by 8 bases, with 21 bases between. CDR3 length: 16 amino acids.

The chain has TRBV20-1 and TRBJ1-3; TRBD1 matches 7 bases. V shed 1 base, J shed 0 bases, and the junction held 12 bases outside the gene matches. The CDR3 totals 18 residues. Germline V gives CDR1 DFQATT, CDR2 SNEGSKA (reference sequence). The CDR3 nucleotides are TGCAGTGCTAGAGGAGAGGCCAGGACAGGTATCTCTGGAAACACCATATATTTT. Protein sequence: CSARGEARTGISGNTIYF.

The sample holds a few counts of this clone. The DNA of the CDR3 is TGTGCCAGCAGACCCGAGGGAGGACTAGCGGGAGTCGAGCAGTACTTC. It encodes CASRPEGGLAGVEQYF. The rearrangement joins TRBV12-3 or TRBV12-4 to TRBJ2-7, with 13 bases identical to TRBD2. V lost 6 bases to trimming and J lost 6 bases; unmatched junction nucleotides: 11. The CDR3 extends over 16 amino acids.

This clone appeared a few times. The V gene is TRBV28, the J gene TRBJ2-7, with 8 bases that match TRBD1. In germline, CDR1 is MDHEN, CDR2 SYDVKM. The CDR3 runs 14 residues. Trimming at V came to 9 bases and at J to 5 bases, leaving 12 bases not matched to a gene. The CDR3 spells CASTLDRGRDEQYF. The CDR3 coding sequence is TGTGCCAGTACCCTTGACAGGGGAAGGGACGAGCAGTACTTC.

V usage is TRBV7-9 and J usage is TRBJ2-7; tentatively, D is TRBD2 (6 bases). The CDR3 spans 12 residues. CDR1 and CDR2 from the germline V gene are SEHNR and FQNEAQ (reference sequence). Trimming took 6 bases from V and 6 from J, leaving 12 bases between them. The CDR3 spells CASSRGVGEQYF. For the CDR3, the DNA is TGTGCCAGCAGTCGCGGGGTGGGCGAGCAGTACTTC.

This clone appeared a few times. The chain is built from TRBV28 and TRBJ2-7; the match to TRBD2 covers 7 bases. The CDR3 is 13 amino acids. Germline CDR1 reads MDHEN; CDR2 reads SYDVKM. With 3 bases clipped from V and 7 bases from J, the junction kept 6 bases outside the gene matches. The chain's CDR3 is CASSFAGALEQYF. The CDR3 nucleotides read TGTGCCAGCAGTTTTGCGGGAGCATTAGAGCAGTACTTC.

V and J are TRBV14 and TRBJ2-7; 7 positions agree with TRBD1. The germline V gene encodes CDR1 SGHDN and CDR2 FVKESK. The V segment lost 1 base and the J segment 3 bases; nucleotides outside the gene matches: 0. The CDR3 consists of 13 residues. The CDR3 DNA follows: TGTGCCAGCAGCCAAGGGGACAGCTACGAGCAGTACTTC. Translation gives CASSQGDSYEQYF. Full variable domain (missing parts from reference TRBV14 and TRBJ2-7): EAGVTQFPSHSVIEKGQTVTLRCDPISGHDNLYWYRRVMGKEIKFLLHFVKESKQDESGMPNNRFLAERTGGTYSTLKVQPAELEDSGVYFCASSQGDSYEQYFGPGTRLTVT.

The chain has TRBV19 and TRBJ1-2; weak D call: TRBD1 (5 bases). Germline assignment: CDR1 LNHDA and CDR2 SQIVND (reference sequence). The CDR3 covers 14 residues. Trimming pared 3 bases from V and 6 bases from J, leaving 14 bases between. CDR3 region: CASSIRGRYDGYTF. The CDR3 bases are TGTGCCAGTAGTATTCGGGGCCGCTATGATGGCTACACCTTC.

This clone was recorded a few times. The CDR3 is CASSLEGGDVTEAFF. DNA of the CDR3: TGTGCCAGCAGTCTGGAGGGGGGGGATGTCACTGAAGCTTTCTTT. The gene calls are TRBV2 and TRBJ1-1; weak D call: TRBD1 (6 bases). V was cut by 5 bases and J by 4 bases, with 17 bases left in between. There are 15 residues in the CDR3. CDR1 is SNHLY, CDR2 FYNNEI, per germline.

This sequence joins TRBV19 and TRBJ1-1; possibly TRBD1 for D (6 bases). Trimming stripped 4 bases from V and 6 bases from J, with 18 bases between. This CDR3 spans 15 amino acids. Germline V CDR1 and CDR2: LNHDA, SQIVND (reference sequence). The CDR3 DNA follows: TGTGCCAGTAGTAAACCCGGACAGAGCGGGTCTGAAGCTTTCTTT. It codes for CASSKPGQSGSEAFF.

Judged by abundance, this clone is medium-sized. The V gene is TRBV5-1, the J gene TRBJ1-1; D uncertain. Looked up from germline, CDR1 is SGHRS and CDR2 is YFSETQ. V was clipped by 9 bases and J by 5 bases, with 14 bases between them. The CDR3 extends over 12 amino acids. The CDR3 sequence: CATKLEGTEAFF. The CDR3 DNA follows: TGCGCCACCAAGCTGGAAGGGACTGAAGCTTTCTTT.

The V call is TRBV27, the J call TRBJ1-1; D perhaps matches TRBD1 (5 bases). Between the trimmed V and J ends, which lost 4 bases and 1 base, there was a span of 10 bases. Germline V gene lookup returns CDR1 MNHEY and CDR2 SMNVEV (reference sequence). This CDR3 region has 14 residues. CDR3 sequence reads: CASSSGGWNTEAFF. For the CDR3, the DNA is TGTGCCAGCAGTTCTGGGGGGTGGAACACTGAAGCTTTCTTT.

The chain joins TRBV3-1 to TRBJ1-2; the match to TRBD1 covers 8 bases. Losses at the gene ends were 0 bases for V and 8 bases for J; bases not matched to a gene: 8. The germline V gene has CDR1 LGHDT and CDR2 YNNKEL (reference sequence). The CDR3 contains 15 residues. DNA of the CDR3: TGTGCCAGCAGCCAAGATAGGTGGACAGGGATCGGCTACACCTTC. Its protein is CASSQDRWTGIGYTF.

This clone was observed many times. This chain uses TRBV7-6 with TRBJ2-1, with 7 bases identical to TRBD1. J lost 7 bases, V lost 4 bases, and 4 bases had no gene match. This CDR3 is 13 amino acids long. The germline V gene has CDR1 SGHVS and CDR2 FNYEAQ. DNA for the CDR3: TGTGCCAGCAGCTCGCGACAGGGTAATGAGCAGTTCTTC. This encodes CASSSRQGNEQFF.

This clone showed up just a few times. The chain joins TRBV27 to TRBJ2-2, with D unresolved. The CDR3 has 16 amino acids. Trimming took 4 bases from V and 0 from J, leaving 12 bases between them. The V gene's germline CDR1 is MNHEY and CDR2 SMNVEV (reference sequence). The CDR3 region has the DNA TGTGCCAGCAGTTCCCCTAACCCTCCGAACACCGGGGAGCTGTTTTTT. Protein: CASSSPNPPNTGELFF.

This clone was observed a few times. CDR3 sequence reads: CASLFSWGSPLHF. CDR3 nucleotides: TGTGCCAGCCTCTTTTCCTGGGGTTCACCCCTCCACTTT. The V and J genes are TRBV2 and TRBJ1-6; D ambiguous. This CDR3 contains 13 residues. The V and J ends lost 8 bases and 9 bases respectively, with 14 bases between them. Germline assignment: CDR1 SNHLY and CDR2 FYNNEI. The full variable domain, rest sourced from reference TRBV2 and TRBJ1-6, is EPEVTQTPSHQVTQMGQEVILRCVPISNHLYFYWYRQILGQKVEFLVSFYNNEISEKSEIFDDQFSVERPDGSNFTLKIRSTKLEDSAMYFCASLFSWGSPLHFGNGTRLTVT.

This clone was seen many times. V is TRBV29-1 and J is TRBJ2-5; D gene uncertain. The CDR3 consists of 13 residues. V was trimmed by 2 bases and J by 1 base, leaving 8 bases between them. Germline CDR1 reads SQVTM; CDR2 reads ANQGSEA. The CDR3 DNA is TGCAGCGTTGAACGGCACGGCCAAGAGACCCAGTACTTC. Amino acid sequence: CSVERHGQETQYF.

In its sample, this clone was seen a few times. This chain uses TRBV2 with TRBJ2-1, with D possibly being TRBD1 (6 bases). Trimming shortened V by 8 bases and J by 4 bases, and 18 bases separated the two germline ends. The CDR3 is made up of 15 amino acids. Germline V lookup: CDR1 SNHLY, CDR2 FYNNEI. DNA of the CDR3: TGTGCCAGCGTGGAACAGGGCCCCCCTTACAATGAGCAGTTCTTC. Protein sequence: CASVEQGPPYNEQFF.